This TCR beta chain was captured by sequencing in a study of blood T cell repertoires in COVID-19. The CDR3 totals 18 residues. From germline, CDR1 is PRHDT and CDR2 FYEKMQ (reference sequence). Germline trimming cut 6 bases from V and 10 bases from J; bases unmatched to any gene: 18. Here immunoSEQ multiplex PCR was the method, and the copy in TCRdb shows in-frame clones only, minus some. This table holds around 130,000 clones, 80% to 85% found once. Sequencing input: peripheral blood. This receptor was obtained from a human donor in a cohort sampled during active COVID-19. This chain uses TRBV13 with TRBJ2-1; the match to TRBD2 covers 13 bases. The CDR3 reads CASSSLARLAGGGGEQFF. The CDR3 nucleotides are TGTGCCAGCAGTTCCTTAGCCCGACTAGCGGGGGGCGGTGGGGAGCAGTTCTTC.